One TCR beta chain is described in this entry. This sample is drawn from a study of T cell changes during pregnancy in multiple sclerosis. Clones were read by immunoSEQ multiplex PCR, and TCRdb kept only the in-frame ones, dropping some. The data hold about 39,000 clones, with approximately 94% observed a single time. The ends were cut back, 5 bases at V and 3 bases at J, with 5 bases in the middle. Germline-derived CDR1 and CDR2 are MNHEY and SMNVEV (reference sequence). The CDR3 has 13 amino acids. The receptor was derived from a female donor with multiple sclerosis, enrolled in a pregnancy study. The material was peripheral blood, obtained in the third trimester of pregnancy. This chain joins TRBV27 and TRBJ2-6; D gene unclear. The CDR3 DNA is TGTGCCAGCAGTCCGTTTGGGGCCAACGTCCTGACTTTC. Translated, it gives CASSPFGANVLTF.